This T cell receptor (beta chain) was profiled in a study of T cell responses to AZD1222 COVID-19 vaccine. Whole-study results and caveats: Across the whole spike, CD4 TCRs peaked at regions 160-218 and 743-854. White British donors predominated, females outnumbered males, and clonal diversity was possibly underestimated. Unmutated variant regions are reportedly targeted by nearly half of spike-specific TCRs.

Only in-frame clones appear in the TCRdb table, and some are missing; sequencing was by immunoSEQ multiplex PCR. Among about 46,000 clones listed, around nine tenths were seen once. The CDR3 has 14 amino acids. CDR1 SQVTM and CDR2 ANQGSEA come from the germline V gene. V was pared by 2 bases and J by 0 bases, with 11 bases between. Doses given second, at about 4 or about 12 weeks, were pooled. A word on this clone: Its cognate antigen is unknown.

The V and J genes are TRBV29-1 and TRBJ2-7; D not certain. The sequence was collected from an adult who received the AZD1222 COVID-19 vaccine. The material sequenced was peripheral blood, taken 28 days after the second AZD1222 dose. The CDR3: CSVEILRNSYEQYF. For the CDR3, the DNA is TGCAGCGTTGAAATACTACGTAACTCCTACGAGCAGTACTTC.